These 13 T cell receptor beta chains originate from one sample sequenced in a study of shared clonotypes between healthy human individuals. The repertoire was sequenced with immunoSEQ multiplex PCR; TCRdb's copy has only in-frame clones and lacks some. The table lists around 510,000 clones, about 80% of them singletons. The sequenced sample was PBMCs. The receptors here all came from a middle-aged woman in good health. Some clones in this sample may be carry-over from other donors' samples.

This clone was seen more than once but under ten times. The V call is TRBV19, the J call TRBJ1-5; no clear D. The CDR3 is 15 amino acids. The germline V and J ends were trimmed by 2 bases and 4 bases, with 12 bases remaining between them. Germline V gives CDR1 LNHDA, CDR2 SQIVND (reference sequence). The CDR3 reads CASSIPGRINQPQHF. The CDR3 DNA reads as TGTGCCAGTAGTATACCCGGGAGGATAAATCAGCCCCAGCATTTT.

This clone was recorded once. The chain links TRBV11-3 to TRBJ2-1; TRBD2 matches 7 bases. V shed 2 bases and J 8 bases; nucleotides not matched to a gene: 6. Germline V CDR1 and CDR2: SGHNT, YENEEA. CDR3 length: 14 residues. CDR3 DNA sequence: TGTGCCAGCAGCTTAAGTGGGAGGGAATATGAGCAGTTCTTC. Protein sequence: CASSLSGREYEQFF.

The chain has TRBV15 and TRBJ1-5; D unclear. The CDR3 contains 13 residues. Trimming pared 8 bases from V and 1 base from J, leaving 9 bases between. Germline V CDR1 and CDR2: LNHNV, YYDKDF (reference sequence). CDR3 sequence (DNA): TGTGCCACCTCTGGCAGGAGCAATCAGCCCCAGCATTTT. This sequence encodes CATSGRSNQPQHF.

The chain employs TRBV29-1 and TRBJ1-6, with D possibly matching TRBD1 (5 bases). The CDR3 is made up of 13 amino acids. Germline V gives CDR1 SQVTM, CDR2 ANQGSEA. Trimming stripped 6 bases from V and 5 bases from J, with 11 bases between. CDR3 residues: CSVGQDNNSPLHF. The CDR3 nucleotides are TGCAGCGTCGGACAAGACAATAATTCACCCCTCCACTTT.

The rearrangement links TRBV5-5 to TRBJ2-7, with D unclear. Per germline, CDR1 SGHKS and CDR2 YYEKEE (reference sequence). The CDR3 totals 16 residues. V lost 0 bases to trimming and J lost 5 bases, with 18 bases between them. CDR3 in DNA: TGTGCCAGCAGCTTGGTGATAGGCCTTTCACCCCACGAGCAGTACTTC. Residues: CASSLVIGLSPHEQYF.

There are many counts of this clone. The same CDR3 is also encoded by other DNA sequences in this sample. This chain joins TRBV2 and TRBJ1-1, with 8 bases matching TRBD1. Looked up from germline, CDR1 is SNHLY and CDR2 is FYNNEI. The CDR3 has 13 amino acids. The trim removed 6 bases at V and 8 bases at J, leaving 8 bases unmatched. CDR3 sequence: CASSLQGGLEAFF. CDR3 nucleotides: TGTGCCAGCAGCCTACAGGGGGGGCTAGAAGCTTTCTTT.

This clone was picked up one time. The chain couples TRBV28 to TRBJ2-4; D gene unclear. The CDR3 is 11 residues long. Deletions cut 5 bases from V and 9 bases from J, with 8 bases between. Looked up from germline, CDR1 is MDHEN and CDR2 is SYDVKM. The CDR3 nucleotides are TGTGCCAGCAGTCTAGGGTTCATTCAGTACTTC. Translating gives CASSLGFIQYF. Drawing the rest from reference TRBV28 and TRBJ2-4, the complete variable domain is DVKVTQSSRYLVKRTGEKVFLECVQDMDHENMFWYRQDPGLGLRLIYFSYDVKMKEKGDIPEGYSVSREKKERFSLILESASTNQTSMYLCASSLGFIQYFGAGTRLSVL.

The chain couples TRBV27 to TRBJ2-5; D might be TRBD2 (5 bases). The CDR3 length is 15 residues. V was shortened by 2 bases and J by 2 bases, with 12 bases between the two germline ends. CDR1 and CDR2 (germline): MNHEY, SMNVEV (reference sequence). The CDR3 nucleotides are TGTGCCAGCAGTTTAGTCCGGGATGGGCAAGAGACCCAGTACTTC. Translating it yields CASSLVRDGQETQYF.

The rearrangement uses TRBV5-1 and TRBJ2-7; D may match TRBD1 or TRBD2 (5 bases each). The V end lost 6 bases, the J end lost 4 bases, and 20 bases lay between the germline ends. The length of the CDR3 is 15 residues. Germline V gene data show CDR1 as SGHRS and CDR2 as YFSETQ. The CDR3 spells CASTLGEGHLYEQYF. The DNA of the CDR3 is TGCGCCAGCACCCTGGGGGAAGGACACCTGTACGAGCAGTACTTC. Complete variable domain (other parts from reference TRBV5-1 and TRBJ2-7): KAGVTQTPRYLIKTRGQQVTLSCSPISGHRSVSWYQQTPGQGLQFLFEYFSETQRNKGNFPGRFSGRQFSNSRSEMNVSTLELGDSALYLCASTLGEGHLYEQYFGPGTRLTVT.

The chain joins TRBV7-2 to TRBJ2-2; D not resolved. CDR3 length: 13 residues. Looked up from germline, CDR1 is SGHTA and CDR2 is FQGNSA. Trimming took 2 bases from V and 3 from J, leaving 4 bases between them. Here the CDR3 reads CASSLHYTGELFF. The CDR3, as DNA: TGTGCCAGCAGCTTACATTACACCGGGGAGCTGTTTTTT.

This chain joins TRBV20-1 and TRBJ2-5; D remains unclear. Germline lookup yields CDR1 DFQATT and CDR2 SNEGSKA (reference sequence). The CDR3 extends over 10 amino acids. V lost 1 base, J lost 7 bases, and 4 bases lay in between. For the CDR3, the DNA is TGCAGTGCTAGAGGGGGGACCCAGTACTTC. Residues: CSARGGTQYF.

This clone was picked up a small number of times. This sample includes further DNA sequences coding for the same CDR3. The chain couples TRBV2 to TRBJ2-5; 9 bases align to TRBD2. V gave up 3 bases and J gave up 2 bases; unmatched junction bases: 4. Germline V gene sequence: CDR1 SNHLY, CDR2 FYNNEI. The CDR3 is 15 amino acids. The CDR3 nucleotides are TGTGCCAGCAGTGATGTAGCGGGAGTGCAAGAGACCCAGTACTTC. As protein: CASSDVAGVQETQYF.

The chain couples TRBV7-2 to TRBJ1-5; D call uncertain. The CDR3 sequence is 15 residues long. V dropped 5 bases and J dropped 0 bases, with 11 bases sitting between them. Germline CDR1 is SGHTA and CDR2 is FQGNSA. As DNA, the CDR3 is TGTGCCAGCAGCCCGGGATTCTTTAGCAATCAGCCCCAGCATTTT. Protein product: CASSPGFFSNQPQHF.